The 10 T cell receptor beta chains listed next were all sequenced from one sample in a study of control samples from healthy donors and cancer patients. Data came from immunoSEQ multiplex PCR; TCRdb stores just in-frame clones and leaves some out. The sample records about 45,000 clones, 80% to 95% being singletons. Sequenced sample: PBMCs. These receptors were collected from a woman aged 40 to 55 with head and neck cancer.

The chain is built from TRBV5-1 and TRBJ1-4, with D possibly being TRBD1 (5 bases). Per the germline V gene, CDR1 is SGHRS and CDR2 is YFSETQ. The CDR3 covers 15 residues. The germline V and J ends were trimmed by 8 bases and 7 bases, with 21 bases remaining between them. Here the CDR3 DNA reads TGCGCCAGAGGGATCACCGGGACGAGGGGTGAAAAACTGTTTTTT. Translation: CARGITGTRGEKLFF. The full variable domain, with the rest looked up from reference TRBV5-1 and TRBJ1-4, is KAGVTQTPRYLIKTRGQQVTLSCSPISGHRSVSWYQQTPGQGLQFLFEYFSETQRNKGNFPGRFSGRQFSNSRSEMNVSTLELGDSALYLCARGITGTRGEKLFFGSGTQLSVL.

This clone was seen only once. The rearrangement joins TRBV30 to TRBJ2-3; 7 nucleotides agree with TRBD1. This CDR3 contains 12 residues. Trimming at V came to 8 bases and at J to 5 bases, leaving 7 bases not matched to a gene. Germline loops: CDR1 GTSNPN, CDR2 SVGIG (reference sequence). CDR3 residues: CAEQGRGDTQYF. As DNA, the CDR3 is TGTGCCGAACAGGGGCGAGGAGATACGCAGTATTTT. The full variable domain, completed using reference TRBV30 and TRBJ2-3, is SQTIHQWPATLVQPVGSPLSLECTVEGTSNPNLYWYRQAAGRGLQLLFYSVGIGQISSEVPQNLSASRPQDRQFILSSKKLLLSDSGFYLCAEQGRGDTQYFGPGTRLTVL.

The chain links TRBV5-5 to TRBJ2-5; D not resolved. The CDR3 is 13 residues long. The V end lost 1 base, the J end lost 5 bases, and 9 bases lay between the germline ends. Germline-derived CDR1 and CDR2 are SGHKS and YYEKEE (reference sequence). The DNA for the CDR3 is TGTGCCAGCAGCTTGTTGGCAATTGAGACCCAGTACTTC. It encodes CASSLLAIETQYF.

The chain links TRBV29-1 to TRBJ2-7; D is tentatively TRBD1 or TRBD2 (5 bases each). This CDR3 spans 13 amino acids. Per the germline V gene, CDR1 is SQVTM and CDR2 is ANQGSEA. Deletions cut 7 bases from V and 7 bases from J, with 20 bases between. CDR3 protein: CSARGDPLREQYF. The CDR3 bases are TGCAGCGCGCGAGGGGACCCCCTGCGGGAGCAGTACTTC.

This clone was observed once. V is TRBV7-9 and J is TRBJ1-6; maybe TRBD1 (5 bases). The germline CDR1 and CDR2 sequences are SEHNR and FQNEAQ (reference sequence). This CDR3 has 14 residues. V was shortened by 3 bases and J by 10 bases, with 13 bases between the two germline ends. CDR3 region: CASSLSGRSSPLHF. DNA of the CDR3: TGTGCCAGCAGCTTGTCAGGGCGAAGCTCACCCCTCCACTTT.

The gene calls are TRBV2 and TRBJ2-3; D not certain. Trimming took 3 bases from V and 6 from J, leaving 10 bases between them. CDR1 is SNHLY, CDR2 FYNNEI, per germline. This CDR3 comprises 13 residues. DNA for the CDR3: TGTGCCAGCAGTGAGAGGTCCTGGGATACGCAGTATTTT. It translates to CASSERSWDTQYF. Together with reference TRBV2 and TRBJ2-3, the CDR3 gives the full variable domain: EPEVTQTPSHQVTQMGQEVILRCVPISNHLYFYWYRQILGQKVEFLVSFYNNEISEKSEIFDDQFSVERPDGSNFTLKIRSTKLEDSAMYFCASSERSWDTQYFGPGTRLTVL.

V gene TRBV14 combines with J gene TRBJ1-3, with TRBD1 matching 7 bases. In germline, CDR1 is SGHDN, CDR2 FVKESK. The CDR3 covers 14 residues. Unmatched junction bases numbered 7, after V lost 5 bases and J lost 6 bases. CDR3 bases: TGTGCCAGCAGCGCGTACGGGACAGCAAACACCATATATTTT. Translation gives CASSAYGTANTIYF.

V is TRBV5-1 and J is TRBJ2-5; D not resolved. V was trimmed by 0 bases and J by 5 bases, leaving 14 bases between them. The CDR3 spans 15 residues. CDR1 and CDR2 from the germline V gene are SGHRS and YFSETQ. CDR3 loop: CASSLGPRSGETQYF. The CDR3 DNA follows: TGCGCCAGCAGCTTGGGCCCCCGGAGTGGGGAGACCCAGTACTTC. The full variable domain, rest sourced from reference TRBV5-1 and TRBJ2-5, is KAGVTQTPRYLIKTRGQQVTLSCSPISGHRSVSWYQQTPGQGLQFLFEYFSETQRNKGNFPGRFSGRQFSNSRSEMNVSTLELGDSALYLCASSLGPRSGETQYFGPGTRLLVL.

The chain joins TRBV6-1 to TRBJ1-6; D unresolved. V was clipped by 3 bases and J by 0 bases, with 12 bases between them. CDR3 length: 17 residues. CDR1 is MNHNS, CDR2 SASEGT, per germline. DNA of the CDR3: TGTGCCAGCAGTGAGAGTGTTCTTAGCTCCTATAATTCACCCCTCCACTTT. This encodes CASSESVLSSYNSPLHF.

This chain links TRBV2 with TRBJ1-1; D ambiguous. The CDR3 runs to 13 residues. V was cut by 5 bases and J by 1 base, with 8 bases left in between. Germline CDR1 reads SNHLY; CDR2 reads FYNNEI. CDR3 in DNA: TGTGCCAGCAGTCCGAGACAGAACACTGAAGCTTTCTTT. This codes for CASSPRQNTEAFF.